The present T cell receptor beta chain was sequenced within a study of cytomegalovirus exposure and HLA in healthy donors (dated by TCRdb to the late 2010s). For the study in its entirety: An earlier analysis of more than 550 of the donors reported approximately 300 Gb of sequence data and approximately 120 million unique TCR beta sequences obtained from about 200 million T cells. An early release that covered about 600 HLA-typed donors contained around 300 gigabases of sequencing data and 75 million to 100 million unique TCR sequences. Of the roughly 400 genotyped donors, 81% were placed in the genetic ancestry cluster associated with self-reported Caucasian donors. The study was designed to test whether signatures of past pathogen exposure could be identified by cataloging public T cell receptors. The study used immunosequencing to profile the T cell repertoires of 666 subjects and linked those repertoires to cytomegalovirus serostatus. Along with the roughly 610-subject first cohort, a separate validation cohort of over a hundred different subjects was used. The study combined high-throughput TCR immunosequencing, statistical association of individual TCRs with disease status, and machine learning to predict cytomegalovirus infection status. In a later analysis, previously published TCR beta repertoires from 600 to 850 donors were re-analyzed and high-resolution HLA genotyping was added so that TCR occurrence patterns could be studied. Rather than using new phenotypic data, the later analysis identified candidate immune exposures from TCR beta sequences and from how often those sequences occurred across donors. In an earlier analysis of 587 of the donors, high-throughput TCR beta sequencing was used to judge whether each TCR beta V gene segment behaved as functional or pseudogenic. Donor age, sex, ethnicity and CMV serostatus were compiled together with the repertoire data. A later genetic analysis took genome-wide SNP genotypes for about 55% of the roughly 700 donors and used that subset as a discovery cohort. Every repertoire in the discovery cohort had been generated on one and the same sequencing platform. HLA typing included class I and class II loci at four-digit resolution. The number of typed donors differed by locus: about 629-630 for A, B, C, DRB1 and DQB1; 522 for DQA1; some 590 for DPA1; and around 450 for DPB1. Because of strong linkage in the cohort, roughly five DR-DQ haplotypes were treated as single units for association and clustering. Among some 410 genotyped donors of the cohort, an average of approximately 220,000 unique TCR beta nucleotide sequences was sequenced per donor, of which 15% to 20% were non-productive.

Library creation used the immunoSEQ multiplex PCR assay. For the multiplex PCR, a mixture combining 60 forward primers for TCR Vbeta segments and 13 reverse primers for TCR Jbeta segments was used. The CDR3 region of rearranged TCR beta genes was amplified from genomic DNA by a multiplex PCR assay. On the Illumina HiSeq System, the amplified TCR beta libraries were sequenced as 87-base-pair reads. Under the source paper's analysis protocol: A later analysis counted approximately 74 million unique TCR beta chains across the 550 to 750 repertoires, and approximately 11 million of these chains were shared by at least two donors. Raw reads were error-corrected and collapsed into unique sequences by a nearest-neighbor algorithm in which closely related sequences were merged to remove PCR and sequencing errors. Alignment of CDR3 sequences to IMGT reference sequences was used to assign V, D and J gene segments. For a sequence to be retained, at least a six-nucleotide match to both a V gene segment and a J gene segment was required. A rearrangement was called productive if the CDR3 had no stop codons and remained in frame with V and J, and every other rearrangement was called non-productive. Following IMGT convention, CDR3 was defined as the stretch from the second conserved V-encoded cysteine up to the conserved J-encoded phenylalanine. The earlier analysis of some 580 of the donors excluded any sequence lacking an unambiguous match to a single V gene segment. In an earlier analysis of some 590 of the donors, a V segment was called functional when productive rearrangements were above 56.7%, and segregating when the standard deviation between donors exceeded 5%. A statistical classification framework was built for diagnosing cytomegalovirus status from the catalog of TCR beta chain sequences. V and J gene assignment, in a later analysis, came from comparing TCR nucleotide sequences with IMGT/GENE-DB human TR gene sequences. The TCRdist pipeline was used in a later analysis to assign CDR3 sequences and most-parsimonious VDJ recombination scenarios. In a later analysis, each TCR beta chain was defined by its CDR3 amino acid sequence together with its V-gene family, and reads lacking a unique V-gene family were excluded. A later analysis removed roughly 590 highly shared, low-generation-probability nucleotide sequences to deal with suspected cross-contamination and a sequencing artifact. A later analysis calculated a clonal expansion index for each public chain from normalized within-repertoire ranks of inferred template counts. A later analysis computed generation probabilities with a VDJ recombination model fitted to out-of-frame rearrangements, and checked the results against IGoR. Hypergeometric tests were used in a later analysis to score TCR-TCR, TCR-HLA and TCR-CMV co-occurrence, with a repertoire-size bias correction applied to the TCR pairs. To estimate false discovery rates, a later analysis permuted the HLA or CMV assignments 20 times. In a later analysis, co-occurring TCRs were grouped with DBSCAN, and TCRdist sequence similarity was added when clustering was performed within HLA-allele-positive subsets. Repertoires with fewer than 30,000 or more than 120,000 public chains were left out of co-occurrence clustering, as were about 5 repertoires with anomalous nucleotide sharing. Not all clones reach the TCRdb copy of this immuneACCESS table, which keeps in-frame sequences only. Checked studies attribute under half of the gap to unresolved V genes and leave the rest unexplained. The DNA was the basis for D and trimming; V, J and clone size are from that table. Present in this sample are 130,000 to 150,000 clones, 60% to 85% of which were seen just once. The leading ten clones occupy more than 0.85% of the sample.

Worth noting for this clone: What antigen it recognizes has not been identified. The record has no base qualities; no much larger clone is one base away.

A distance of 14 bases separates the germline ends of V and J, which lose 4 bases and 2 bases respectively. CDR1 GTSNPN and CDR2 SVGIG are derived from the germline V gene (reference sequence). From its cysteine to its phenylalanine, the CDR3 spans 15 amino acids. Here the CDR3 DNA is all that survives: 45 bases in frame from base 1. The cohort consisted of hundreds of healthy bone marrow donors. At the time of sampling, all cohort members were nominally healthy, though unrecorded immune exposures were likely present. The donor tested CMV seronegative, placing the donor among the roughly 350 seronegative members of the cohort. Each donor provided a peripheral blood sample, and peripheral blood mononuclear cells were used for TCR beta sequencing. The Qiagen DNeasy Blood Extraction Kit was used to extract genomic DNA from the blood cell samples. Here is what the overall study found, with its caveats: About 17 rarely observed V segments, including chromosome 9 orphons, were excluded from the earlier analysis of some 590 of the donors because counts were too low. In this cohort, only TCR beta chains were sequenced, and detectable features were limited by the absence of alpha or paired-chain data. A group of highly shared sequence variants was considered likely to be a technical artifact of the sequencing pipeline. A further reported finding was that TCR beta sequences accurately predicted the HLA-A and HLA-B alleles for most subjects in the first cohort. The classifier was reported to diagnose cytomegalovirus status with high specificity and sensitivity in both the original and validation cohorts. Most TCR sequences were observed very rarely across donors, whereas some public TCRs were present in many individuals. An association between a missense DCLRE1C variant and V-gene and J-gene trimming of TCR beta chains was found in a later genetic analysis and replicated in an independent cohort. Compared with equally common non-associated chains, HLA-associated TCR beta chains in a later analysis were more clonally expanded and had lower generation probabilities. In a later analysis, the rate of TCR association differed among HLA loci, with DRB1 alleles having the most associated TCRs and HLA-C alleles having the fewest. It was suggested by the authors that the approach could potentially be generalized to other disease states and immunological phenotypes. Because HLA typing was unavailable for some donors at each locus, only the typed subset was used in association tests. Sequencing depth was assumed to be roughly uniform across donors in the presence/absence analyses, though that assumption may not hold. In an earlier analysis of about 540 of the donors, most TCR beta V segments were observed in productive rearrangements about 87% or about 30% of the time, broadly matching IMGT annotations. According to a later analysis, parvovirus B19, influenza, CMV and Epstein-Barr virus appeared linked to several top co-occurrence clusters. The 87-base-pair reads could not distinguish some IMGT-functional V segments, including TRBV6-2 and TRBV6-3, so those segments were excluded. The only immune exposure information available for the cohort was CMV serostatus. When HLA alleles, especially DR and DQ, strongly co-occurred, TCR associations were difficult to assign to individual alleles. Most CMV-associated TCR beta chains appeared to be HLA-restricted in a later analysis, and the HLA associations seemed to be driven largely by CMV exposure. A later genetic analysis reported fewer N-insertions in productive TCRs among donors in an Asian-associated ancestry cluster than the roughly 620-donor mean. In the study, around 150 TCR beta chains were listed as associated with cytomegalovirus. Correlated functional status among segregating V segments might reflect linkage disequilibrium, but an unknown experimental factor could not be ruled out. In vitro tests confirmed that a few of the cytomegalovirus-associated TCR beta chains recognize cytomegalovirus antigens. In a later analysis, over 15,000 TCR beta sequences were associated with specific HLA alleles at a false discovery rate of 0.05.

The sequenced material came from PBMCs. The chain uses TRBV30 and TRBJ2-2, with the D gene not clear enough to name. The TCR was taken from a man between 18 and 29 years old in good health and CMV-seronegative. The DNA sequence reads TGTGCCTGGATGAGGTTAGGAGCCAACACCGGGGAGCTGTTTTTT. Its protein is CAWMRLGANTGELFF.